What follows is one T cell receptor beta chain and its context. The data originate from a study of preoperative IRX-2 immunotherapy in early breast cancer. TCRdb's copy holds only in-frame clones and misses some; the assay was immunoSEQ multiplex PCR. The repertoire holds more than 20,000 clones, with approximately 80% as singletons. This sample's treatment: preoperative locoregional IRX-2 cytokine immunotherapy. Samples came from a phase Ib trial of preoperative locoregional IRX-2 cytokine immunotherapy. The germline gives CDR1 LNHDA, CDR2 SQIVND (reference sequence). CDR3 length: 15 amino acids. V lost 6 bases to trimming and J lost 0 bases, with 9 bases between them.

This sequence originates from a human donor with breast cancer. This chain links TRBV19 with TRBJ2-6; the D gene is possibly TRBD1 (5 bases). The sequences come from lymph node tissue, collected after IRX-2 immunotherapy. In nucleotides, the CDR3 is TGTGCCAGTAGCCAAGACAGCTCTGGGGCCAACGTCCTGACTTTC. It codes for CASSQDSSGANVLTF.